The 28 T cell receptor beta chains reported below all come from one sample, sequenced in a study of PD-L1 blockade in urothelial cancer. Profiled with immunoSEQ multiplex PCR; TCRdb holds only in-frame clones, not every one. This table holds about 55,000 clones, approximately 77% found once. The specimen was PBMCs, collected around atezolizumab (anti-PD-L1) treatment. The receptors originated from a man between 65 and 85 years old with urothelial cancer.

This rearrangement joins TRBV5-6 to TRBJ1-1; 10 bases are a match to TRBD1. The CDR3 has 14 amino acids. V was clipped by 2 bases and J by 4 bases; unmatched bases: 2. The V gene's germline CDR1 is SGHDT and CDR2 YYEEEE. The DNA for the CDR3 is TGTGCCAGCAGCTTTGGGACAGGGGCCACTGAAGCTTTCTTT. This encodes CASSFGTGATEAFF.

The J gene is TRBJ2-5, the V gene TRBV5-1, with a weak D call TRBD1 (5 bases). V lost 3 bases and J 3 bases, leaving 15 bases between the germline ends. Germline CDR1 SGHRS, CDR2 YFSETQ. The CDR3 has 15 amino acids. CDR3 residues: CASSYESRVEETQYF. DNA of the CDR3: TGCGCCAGCAGCTATGAGAGCAGGGTCGAAGAGACCCAGTACTTC.

The chain joins TRBV19 to TRBJ2-2, with D unclear. The CDR3 contains 16 residues. Germline V CDR1 and CDR2: LNHDA, SQIVND (reference sequence). V lost 5 bases and J lost 0, with 13 bases in between. The CDR3 DNA is TGTGCCAGTAGTCCCACCCAAGCTGCGAACACCGGGGAGCTGTTTTTT. Its translation is CASSPTQAANTGELFF. Using reference TRBV19 and TRBJ2-2 for the parts outside the CDR3, the full variable domain is DGGITQSPKYLFRKEGQNVTLSCEQNLNHDAMYWYRQDPGQGLRLIYYSQIVNDFQKGDIAEGYSVSREKKESFPLTVTSAQKNPTAFYLCASSPTQAANTGELFFGEGSRLTVL.

This chain connects TRBV6-5 to TRBJ2-1; possibly TRBD2 for D (5 bases). CDR3 length: 13 residues. The V gene lost 7 bases and the J gene lost 0 bases, with 7 bases spanning the gap. Germline V gives CDR1 MNHEY, CDR2 SVGAGI. The CDR3, as DNA: TGTGCCAGCAAAGGGAGCTCCTACAATGAGCAGTTCTTC. This sequence encodes CASKGSSYNEQFF.

This clone was recorded once. The chain joins TRBV27 to TRBJ2-1; 9 bases map to TRBD2. J lost 8 bases, V lost 6 bases, and 5 bases had no gene match. Germline loops: CDR1 MNHEY, CDR2 SMNVEV (reference sequence). The CDR3 is made up of 13 amino acids. The CDR3 spells CASRELAGYEQFF. The CDR3 nucleotides read TGTGCCAGCAGGGAACTAGCGGGCTATGAGCAGTTCTTC.

This clone was found once. J is TRBJ1-1 and V is TRBV28; D is uncertain. The ends were cut back, 4 bases at V and 7 bases at J, with 10 bases in the middle. The length of the CDR3 is 12 residues. From germline, CDR1 is MDHEN and CDR2 SYDVKM. The CDR3 is CASSYRRIEAFF. The CDR3 bases are TGTGCCAGCAGTTACAGACGGATTGAAGCTTTCTTT.

A few counts support this clone. V usage is TRBV7-2 and J usage is TRBJ2-3; D perhaps matches TRBD2 (6 bases). The CDR3 spans 17 residues. Germline V gene lookup returns CDR1 SGHTA and CDR2 FQGNSA. Trimming cost V 4 bases and J 0 bases, with 17 bases left between them. The CDR3 nucleotides read TGTGCCAGCAGCTCCCAAGGGGTAGCGGTTAGCACAGATACGCAGTATTTT. Translated: CASSSQGVAVSTDTQYF. The full variable domain, completed using reference TRBV7-2 and TRBJ2-3, is GAGVSQSPSNKVTEKGKDVELRCDPISGHTALYWYRQSLGQGLEFLIYFQGNSAPDKSGLPSDRFSAERTGGSVSTLTIQRTQQEDSAVYLCASSSQGVAVSTDTQYFGPGTRLTVL.

The CDR3: CASSLGGTVQETQYF. DNA of the CDR3: TGTGCCAGCAGCTTAGGCGGGACGGTCCAAGAGACCCAGTACTTC. V usage is TRBV7-8 and J usage is TRBJ2-5; weak D call: TRBD2 (6 bases). This CDR3 is built from 15 residues. CDR1 and CDR2 (germline): SGHVS, FQNEAQ. V shed 1 base and J shed 1 base, with 10 bases lying between them.

The V gene is TRBV18, the J gene TRBJ2-5; 10 positions agree with TRBD2. Germline CDR1 KGHSH, CDR2 LQKENI. J gave up 5 bases and V 6 bases, and 9 bases lay outside the gene matches. The CDR3 spans 15 residues. The CDR3 DNA reads as TGTGCCAGCTCCCAGGGGCTAGCGGGAGAGGAGACCCAGTACTTC. The encoded protein is CASSQGLAGEETQYF.

The CDR3 DNA reads as TGTGCCTGGAGTGTGGGGGGGCTATCTGGAAACACCATATATTTT. Translation gives CAWSVGGLSGNTIYF. This chain links TRBV30 with TRBJ1-3; D is perhaps TRBD1 (6 bases). The CDR3 totals 15 residues. CDR1 is GTSNPN, CDR2 SVGIG, per germline (reference sequence). V gave up 0 bases and J gave up 1 base, with 10 bases separating them. Full variable domain (remainder filled in from reference TRBV30 and TRBJ1-3): SQTIHQWPATLVQPVGSPLSLECTVEGTSNPNLYWYRQAAGRGLQLLFYSVGIGQISSEVPQNLSASRPQDRQFILSSKKLLLSDSGFYLCAWSVGGLSGNTIYFGEGSWLTVV.

V usage is TRBV11-2 and J usage is TRBJ2-2, with 8 bases aligning to TRBD1. Germline values: CDR1 SGHAT, CDR2 FQNNGV. Germline trimming cut 10 bases from V and 5 bases from J; bases unmatched to any gene: 9. This CDR3 is 14 amino acids long. The CDR3 region has the DNA TGTGCCACCGAAAACAGGGGGAGGACCGGGGAGCTGTTTTTT. Translating it yields CATENRGRTGELFF. The complete variable domain, with remaining parts taken from reference TRBV11-2 and TRBJ2-2, reads EAGVAQSPRYKIIEKRQSVAFWCNPISGHATLYWYQQILGQGPKLLIQFQNNGVVDDSQLPKDRFSAERLKGVDSTLKIQPAKLEDSAVYLCATENRGRTGELFFGEGSRLTVL.

J is TRBJ1-1 and V is TRBV7-9; TRBD1 agrees at 9 bases. CDR3 length: 17 residues. V was pared by 3 bases and J by 1 base, with 9 bases of the junction left unmatched. In germline, CDR1 is SEHNR, CDR2 FQNEAQ (reference sequence). CDR3 nucleotide sequence: TGTGCCAGCAGCTTCCGGGCACAGGGGGCAGGGAACACTGAAGCTTTCTTT. As protein: CASSFRAQGAGNTEAFF.

The V call is TRBV6-1, the J call TRBJ1-1, with D unresolved. V dropped 3 bases and J dropped 0 bases, with 8 bases sitting between them. Per the germline V gene, CDR1 is MNHNS and CDR2 is SASEGT. The CDR3 spans 14 residues. CDR3 in amino acids: CASSDRNMNTEAFF. The CDR3 coding sequence is TGTGCCAGCAGTGACCGAAACATGAACACTGAAGCTTTCTTT.

The chain combines TRBV30 with TRBJ2-7, with D possibly TRBD2 on 5 matching bases. Deletions cut 2 bases from V and 5 bases from J, with 19 bases between. Germline-derived CDR1 and CDR2 are GTSNPN and SVGIG (reference sequence). The CDR3 totals 15 residues. The CDR3 sequence is CAWSPPGTFRNEQYF. For the CDR3, the DNA is TGTGCCTGGAGTCCCCCGGGAACTTTCAGGAACGAGCAGTACTTC.

V is TRBV7-9 and J is TRBJ1-2; the match to TRBD1 covers 8 bases. Unmatched junction bases numbered 8, after V lost 5 bases and J lost 6 bases. Germline lookup yields CDR1 SEHNR and CDR2 FQNEAQ (reference sequence). The CDR3 is 14 residues long. In nucleotides, the CDR3 is TGTGCCAGCAGCCCCCTCGCAGGGGGCAATGGCTACACCTTC. Its protein is CASSPLAGGNGYTF.

This chain joins TRBV7-6 and TRBJ1-1; D is unclear. Trimming took off 2 bases at V and 3 bases at J, with 7 bases between the two ends. CDR1 SGHVS and CDR2 FNYEAQ come from the germline V gene. The CDR3 loop spans 13 amino acids. The CDR3 DNA reads as TGTGCCAGCAGCTTAAAACACGACACTGAAGCTTTCTTT. Protein product: CASSLKHDTEAFF.

This chain links TRBV9 with TRBJ2-2; D is unresolved. The CDR3 sequence is 13 residues long. Germline assignment: CDR1 SGDLS and CDR2 YYNGEE. With 4 bases removed from V and 6 bases from J, the gap between germline ends came to 10 bases. The CDR3 loop reads CASSLRQSGELFF. The CDR3 DNA sequence: TGTGCCAGCAGCTTACGACAATCCGGGGAGCTGTTTTTT.

The chain carries TRBV21-1 and TRBJ2-2; the table's D call, TRBD1, was not checked against the DNA. TRBV21-1 is designated a pseudogene. This CDR3 has 18 amino acids. The CDR3 is CASSEGGGGLPDTGELFF. CDR3 DNA: TGTGCCAGCAGTGAAGGGGGCGGTGGGTTGCCTGACACCGGGGAGCTGTTTTTT.

V is TRBV5-4 and J is TRBJ1-2; TRBD1 aligns across 7 bases. The ends lost 9 bases at V and 7 bases at J; junction bases unmatched: 12. Looked up from germline, CDR1 is SGHNT and CDR2 is YYREEE (reference sequence). This CDR3 has 13 amino acids. The chain's CDR3 is CATGQRRESGYTF. CDR3 coding DNA: TGTGCCACGGGACAGCGAAGGGAGAGTGGCTACACCTTC. Full variable domain (outside the CDR3, taken from reference TRBV5-4 and TRBJ1-2): ETGVTQSPTHLIKTRGQQVTLRCSSQSGHNTVSWYQQALGQGPQFIFQYYREEENGRGNFPPRFSGLQFPNYSSELNVNALELDDSALYLCATGQRRESGYTFGSGTRLTVV.

The rearrangement links TRBV18 to TRBJ2-1; 10 bases map to TRBD1. Germline V lookup: CDR1 KGHSH, CDR2 LQKENI. The CDR3 is 16 residues long. V shed 1 base and J 6 bases; nucleotides not matched to a gene: 6. The CDR3 DNA reads as TGTGCCAGCTCACCACGACAGGGGGCAGGAGGCAATGAGCAGTTCTTC. Translation: CASSPRQGAGGNEQFF.

The rearrangement links TRBV14 to TRBJ1-2; D is unclear. The CDR3 sequence is 14 residues long. The V and J ends lost 2 bases and 8 bases respectively, with 15 bases between them. The germline V gene encodes CDR1 SGHDN and CDR2 FVKESK. CDR3 residues: CASSQSGGRRGYTF. The CDR3 nucleotides read TGTGCCAGCAGCCAATCAGGAGGGCGGAGAGGCTACACCTTC.

A few counts support this clone. The chain couples TRBV18 to TRBJ2-2; D remains unclear. From germline, CDR1 is KGHSH and CDR2 LQKENI. This CDR3 is 13 amino acids long. Between the trimmed V and J ends, which lost 4 bases and 5 bases, there was a span of 8 bases. The CDR3 nucleotides read TGTGCCAGCTCACTTACACAGACCGGGGAGCTGTTTTTT. Protein sequence: CASSLTQTGELFF.

V gene TRBV6-1 combines with J gene TRBJ2-7; weak D call: TRBD1 (6 bases). The CDR3 has 15 amino acids. CDR1 is MNHNS, CDR2 SASEGT, per germline. Deletions cut 4 bases from V and 3 bases from J, with 16 bases between. CDR3 region: CASSARGGDIYEQYF. CDR3 coding DNA: TGTGCCAGCAGTGCCCGAGGGGGTGACATCTACGAGCAGTACTTC.

The chain joins TRBV18 to TRBJ2-7; D not resolved. V lost 3 bases to trimming and J lost 0 bases, with 9 bases between them. Germline CDR1 reads KGHSH; CDR2 reads LQKENI. The CDR3 length is 14 residues. The CDR3 sequence: CASSPMPSSYEQYF. The CDR3 DNA reads TGTGCCAGCTCACCGATGCCGAGCTCCTACGAGCAGTACTTC.

The CDR3 protein is CASSSSYRGAGTSGSSYNEQFF. For the CDR3, the DNA is TGTGCCAGCAGCTCCTCGTACAGGGGCGCAGGGACTAGCGGCAGCTCCTACAATGAGCAGTTCTTC. The chain recombines TRBV7-6 with TRBJ2-1; TRBD2 matches 11 bases. V shed 4 bases and J 0 bases; nucleotides not matched to a gene: 20. The CDR3 covers 22 residues. Germline V lookup: CDR1 SGHVS, CDR2 FNYEAQ.

This chain links TRBV19 with TRBJ2-1; weak D call: TRBD2 (5 bases). The germline gives CDR1 LNHDA, CDR2 SQIVND (reference sequence). V lost 9 bases, J lost 0 bases, and 6 bases lay in between. This CDR3 has 12 residues. Here the CDR3 reads CASRDSYNEQFF. The CDR3 DNA is TGTGCCAGCCGGGACTCCTACAATGAGCAGTTCTTC. The full variable domain, in which reference TRBV19 and TRBJ2-1 provide the parts outside the CDR3, is DGGITQSPKYLFRKEGQNVTLSCEQNLNHDAMYWYRQDPGQGLRLIYYSQIVNDFQKGDIAEGYSVSREKKESFPLTVTSAQKNPTAFYLCASRDSYNEQFFGPGTRLTVL.

The chain joins TRBV7-2 to TRBJ2-7, with D possibly being TRBD2 (6 bases). The CDR3 totals 14 residues. Germline CDR1 is SGHTA and CDR2 is FQGNSA. V dropped 7 bases and J dropped 2 bases, with 15 bases sitting between them. The CDR3 DNA sequence: TGTGCCAGCACCTCTAGCGCGGGACCCTACGAGCAGTACTTC. Protein sequence: CASTSSAGPYEQYF. Full variable domain (rest looked up from reference TRBV7-2 and TRBJ2-7): GAGVSQSPSNKVTEKGKDVELRCDPISGHTALYWYRQSLGQGLEFLIYFQGNSAPDKSGLPSDRFSAERTGGSVSTLTIQRTQQEDSAVYLCASTSSAGPYEQYFGPGTRLTVT.

V gene TRBV7-8 combines with J gene TRBJ2-7; D ambiguous. Germline V gene lookup returns CDR1 SGHVS and CDR2 FQNEAQ. Trimming took off 7 bases at V and 3 bases at J, with 16 bases between the two ends. The CDR3 loop spans 14 amino acids. This chain's CDR3 is CASNRDNSIYEQYF. CDR3 bases: TGTGCCAGCAACAGAGACAACTCTATCTACGAGCAGTACTTC.